The clone carrying this TCR beta chain was observed a handful of times. Trimming took 3 bases from V and 6 from J; bases not matched to a gene: 7. The CDR3 sequence is 15 residues long. Germline loops: CDR1 SEHNR, CDR2 FQNEAQ (reference sequence). The entry originates in a study of early T cells in non-severe SARS-CoV-2 infection. Individual cDNA molecules were tagged with unique molecular identifiers, the study reported. MiXCR was run by TCRdb on the 5' RACE reads, yielding one entry per CDR3 protein. Among about 83,000 distinct CDR3 sequences listed, 9% to 15% were seen once. The source material was whole blood. The gene calls are TRBV7-9 and TRBJ2-3, with TRBD2 matching over 9 bases. The receptor's source is an adult who was a healthcare worker with PCR-confirmed SARS-CoV-2 infection or an uninfected control (not recorded which). The CDR3 DNA is TGTGCCAGCAGCTTGTTATCAGCGGGAGGTGATACGCAGTATTTT. Translated, it gives CASSLLSAGGDTQYF.